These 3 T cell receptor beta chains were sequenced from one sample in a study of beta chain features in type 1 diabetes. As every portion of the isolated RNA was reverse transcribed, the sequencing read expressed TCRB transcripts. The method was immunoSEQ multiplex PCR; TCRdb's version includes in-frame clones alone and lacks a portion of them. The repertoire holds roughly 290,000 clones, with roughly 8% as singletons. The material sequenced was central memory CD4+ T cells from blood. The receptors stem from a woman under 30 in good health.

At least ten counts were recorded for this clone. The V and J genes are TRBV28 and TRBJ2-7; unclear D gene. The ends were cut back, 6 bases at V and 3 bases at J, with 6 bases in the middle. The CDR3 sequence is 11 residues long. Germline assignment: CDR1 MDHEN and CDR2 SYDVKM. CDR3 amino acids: CASRDSYEQYV. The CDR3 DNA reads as TGTGCCAGCAGGGATAGCTACGAGCAGTACGTC.

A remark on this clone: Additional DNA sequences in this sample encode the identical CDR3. The CDR3 loop reads CASSPGLAGGADTQYF. CDR3 nucleotide sequence: TGTGCCAGCAGCCCGGGACTAGCGGGGGGTGCAGATACGCAGTATTTT. The rearrangement joins TRBV7-3 to TRBJ2-3; 15 bases match TRBD2. The junction had 4 bases not matched to a gene; V was cut back by 5 bases and J by 4 bases. Germline CDR1 reads SGHTA; CDR2 reads FQGTGA. CDR3 size: 16 residues.

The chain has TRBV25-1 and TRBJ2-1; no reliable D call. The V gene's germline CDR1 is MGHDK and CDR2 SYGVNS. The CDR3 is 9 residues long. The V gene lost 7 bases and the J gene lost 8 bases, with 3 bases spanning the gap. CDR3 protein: CASKDEQFF. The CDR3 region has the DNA TGTGCCAGCAAAGATGAGCAGTTCTTC. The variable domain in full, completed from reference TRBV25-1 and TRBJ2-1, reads EADIYQTPRYLVIGTGKKITLECSQTMGHDKMYWYQQDPGMELHLIHYSYGVNSTEKGDLSSESTVSRIRTEHFPLTLESARPSHTSQYLCASKDEQFFGPGTRLTVL.